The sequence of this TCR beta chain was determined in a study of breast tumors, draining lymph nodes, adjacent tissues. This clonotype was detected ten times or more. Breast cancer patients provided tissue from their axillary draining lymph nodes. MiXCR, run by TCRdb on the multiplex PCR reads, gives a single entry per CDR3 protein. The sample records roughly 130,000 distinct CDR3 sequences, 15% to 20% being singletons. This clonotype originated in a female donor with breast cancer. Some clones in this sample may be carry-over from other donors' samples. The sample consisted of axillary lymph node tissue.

DNA of the CDR3: TGTGCCAGCAGCCCCGGCCTCCACTCTGGAAACACCATATATTTT. Protein product: CASSPGLHSGNTIYF. V is TRBV6-5 and J is TRBJ1-3; D call uncertain. V was cut by 6 bases and J by 0 bases, with 12 bases left in between. The CDR3 has 15 residues. In germline, CDR1 is MNHEY, CDR2 SVGAGI.